Described below is a single T cell receptor (beta chain) sequence and its context. There are 11 residues in the CDR3. The germline V gene encodes CDR1 GTSNPN and CDR2 SVGIG (reference sequence). With 5 bases removed from V and 11 bases from J, the gap between germline ends came to 15 bases. Described treatment: treatment-naive control, cytoreductive nephrectomy. Controls included a few female and fewer than twelve male donors, resected 2011 to 2014. Here immunoSEQ multiplex PCR was the method, and the copy in TCRdb shows in-frame clones only, minus some. The sample has 13,000 or so clones; about 56% are singletons. The sample is drawn from a study of radiation and T cells in renal cell carcinoma.

This clonotype originated in a man aged 50-60 years with renal cell carcinoma. The material was tumor tissue, obtained from a patient whose treatment was nephrectomy without radiotherapy. The chain links TRBV30 to TRBJ1-1; D gene unclear. This CDR3 reads CAWGMGSEAFF. The DNA for the CDR3 is TGTGCCTGGGGAATGGGAAGCGAGGCTTTCTTT.